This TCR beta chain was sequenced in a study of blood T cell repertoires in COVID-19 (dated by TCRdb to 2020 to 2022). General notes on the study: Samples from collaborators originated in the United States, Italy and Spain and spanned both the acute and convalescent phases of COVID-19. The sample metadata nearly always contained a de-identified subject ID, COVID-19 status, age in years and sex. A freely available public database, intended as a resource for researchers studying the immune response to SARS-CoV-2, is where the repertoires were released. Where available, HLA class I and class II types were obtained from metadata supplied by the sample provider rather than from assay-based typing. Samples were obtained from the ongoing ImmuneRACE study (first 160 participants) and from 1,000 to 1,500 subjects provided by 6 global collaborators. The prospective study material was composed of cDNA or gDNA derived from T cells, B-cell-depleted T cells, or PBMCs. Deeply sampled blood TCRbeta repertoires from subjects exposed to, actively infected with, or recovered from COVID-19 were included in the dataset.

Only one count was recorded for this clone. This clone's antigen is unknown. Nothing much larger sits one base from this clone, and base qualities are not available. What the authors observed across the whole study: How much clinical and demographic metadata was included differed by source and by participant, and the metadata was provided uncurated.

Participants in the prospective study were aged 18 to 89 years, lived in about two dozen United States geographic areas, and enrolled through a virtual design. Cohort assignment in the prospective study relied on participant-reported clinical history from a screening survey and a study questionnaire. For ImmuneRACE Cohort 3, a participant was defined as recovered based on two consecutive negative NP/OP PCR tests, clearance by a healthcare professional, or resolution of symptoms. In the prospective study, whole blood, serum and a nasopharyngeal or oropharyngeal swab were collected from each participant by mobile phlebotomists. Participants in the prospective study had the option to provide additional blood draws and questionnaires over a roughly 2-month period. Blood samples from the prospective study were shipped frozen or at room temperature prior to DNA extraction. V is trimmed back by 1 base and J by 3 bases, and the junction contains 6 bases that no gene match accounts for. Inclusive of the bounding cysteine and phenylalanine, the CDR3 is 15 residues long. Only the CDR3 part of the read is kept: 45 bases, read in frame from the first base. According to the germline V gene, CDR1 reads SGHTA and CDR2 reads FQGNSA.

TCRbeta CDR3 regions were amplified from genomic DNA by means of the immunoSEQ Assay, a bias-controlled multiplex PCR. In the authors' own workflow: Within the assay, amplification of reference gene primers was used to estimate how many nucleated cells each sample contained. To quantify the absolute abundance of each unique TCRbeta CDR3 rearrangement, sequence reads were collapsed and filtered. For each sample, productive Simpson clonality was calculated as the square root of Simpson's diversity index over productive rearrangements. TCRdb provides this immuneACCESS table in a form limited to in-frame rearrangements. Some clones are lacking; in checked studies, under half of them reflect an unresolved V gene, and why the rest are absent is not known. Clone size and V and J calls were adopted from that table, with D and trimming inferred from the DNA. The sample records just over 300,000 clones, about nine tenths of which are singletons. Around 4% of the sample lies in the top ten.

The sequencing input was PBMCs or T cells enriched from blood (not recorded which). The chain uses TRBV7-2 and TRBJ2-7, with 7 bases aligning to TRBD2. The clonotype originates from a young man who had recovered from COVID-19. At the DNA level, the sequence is TGTGCCAGCAGCTTAGGGGCGGGGGATCTCTACGAGCAGTACTTC. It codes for CASSLGAGDLYEQYF.